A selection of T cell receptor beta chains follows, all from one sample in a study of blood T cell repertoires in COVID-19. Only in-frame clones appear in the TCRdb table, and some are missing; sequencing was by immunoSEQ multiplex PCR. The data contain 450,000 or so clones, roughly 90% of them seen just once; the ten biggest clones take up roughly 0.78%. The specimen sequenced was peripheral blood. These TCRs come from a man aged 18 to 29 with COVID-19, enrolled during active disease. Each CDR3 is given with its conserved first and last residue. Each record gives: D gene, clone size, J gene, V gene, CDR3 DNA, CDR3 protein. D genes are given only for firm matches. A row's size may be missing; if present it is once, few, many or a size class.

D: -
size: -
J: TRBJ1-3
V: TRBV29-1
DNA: TGCAGCGTGCGTGGTGTACTTTCTGGAAACACCATATATTTT
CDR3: CSVRGVLSGNTIYF

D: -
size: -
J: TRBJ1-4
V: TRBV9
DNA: TGTGCCAGCAGCGTCTCAGGGGCAACTAATGAAAAACTGTTTTTT
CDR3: CASSVSGATNEKLFF

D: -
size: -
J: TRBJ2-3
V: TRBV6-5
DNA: TGTGCCAGCAGCTCCTGGACTACAGATACGCAGTATTTT
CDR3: CASSSWTTDTQYF

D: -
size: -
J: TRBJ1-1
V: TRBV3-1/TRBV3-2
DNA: TGTGCCAGCAGCCAAGACTCTGAAGCTTTCTTT
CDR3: CASSQDSEAFF

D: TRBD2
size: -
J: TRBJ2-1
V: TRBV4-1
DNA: TGCGCCAGCAGCCAAGTAGCGGGAGGTGAGCAGTTCTTC
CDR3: CASSQVAGGEQFF

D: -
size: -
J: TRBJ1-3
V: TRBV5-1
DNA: TGCGCCAGCAGCTTGGGTCGGAGTCCATTGAGCTCTGGAAACACCATATATTTT
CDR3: CASSLGRSPLSSGNTIYF

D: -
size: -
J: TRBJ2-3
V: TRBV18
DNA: TGTGCCAGCTCACGAATAGCGAAAAGCACAGATACGCAGTATTTT
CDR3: CASSRIAKSTDTQYF

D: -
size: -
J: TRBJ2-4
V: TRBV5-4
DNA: TGTGCCAGCAGCTTGGCGGGCGGGGACGTCAAAAACATTCAGTACTTC
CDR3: CASSLAGGDVKNIQYF

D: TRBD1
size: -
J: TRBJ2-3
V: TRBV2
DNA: TGTGCCAGCCGCACACAGGGGACGAGCACAGATACGCAGTATTTT
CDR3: CASRTQGTSTDTQYF

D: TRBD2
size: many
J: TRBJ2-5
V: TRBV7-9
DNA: TGTGCCAGCAGCTTAGAGGCGGGGGTCAGAGAAGAGACCCAGTACTTC
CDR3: CASSLEAGVREETQYF

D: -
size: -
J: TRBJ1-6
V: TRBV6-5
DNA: TGTGGGTGGGACAAAAATTCACCCCTCCACTTT
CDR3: CGWDKNSPLHF

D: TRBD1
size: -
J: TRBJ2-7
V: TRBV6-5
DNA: TGTGCCAGCACCCCGAATACCGGGACAGGCTACGAGCAGTACTTC
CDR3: CASTPNTGTGYEQYF

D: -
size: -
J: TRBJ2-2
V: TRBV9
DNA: TGTGCCAGCAGCGTGGGGCCAGATTCGCCCGGGGAGCTGTTTTTT
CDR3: CASSVGPDSPGELFF

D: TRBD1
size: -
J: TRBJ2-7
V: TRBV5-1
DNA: TGCGCCAGCAGCTTGAGTGGGACAGGATCTACCGAGCAGTACTTC
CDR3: CASSLSGTGSTEQYF

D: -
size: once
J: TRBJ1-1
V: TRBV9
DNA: TGTGCCAGCAGCGTCCGTCCAGGGGTTGGGACTGAAGCTTTCTTT
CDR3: CASSVRPGVGTEAFF

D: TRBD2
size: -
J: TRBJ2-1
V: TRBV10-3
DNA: TGTGCCATCAGCACGACCGGGACTACAGAGCAGTTCTTC
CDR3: CAISTTGTTEQFF

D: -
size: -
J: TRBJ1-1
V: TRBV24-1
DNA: TGTGCCACAATTGACGAGCGTGAAGCTTTCTTT
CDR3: CATIDEREAFF

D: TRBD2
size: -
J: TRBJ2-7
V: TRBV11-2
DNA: TGTGCCAGCAGCGGGGGACTAGCGCTGCTCTCCTACGAGCAGTACTTC
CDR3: CASSGGLALLSYEQYF

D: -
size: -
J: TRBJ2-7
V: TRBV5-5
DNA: TGTGCCAGCAGCTTGCGGTCCGGCGTACAGGGTTACGAGCAGTACTTC
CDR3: CASSLRSGVQGYEQYF

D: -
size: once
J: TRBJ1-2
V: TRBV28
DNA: TGTGCCACCCGGGACTTTCTGCGTGGCTACACCTTC
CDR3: CATRDFLRGYTF

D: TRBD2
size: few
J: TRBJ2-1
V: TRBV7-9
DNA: TGTGCCAGCAGAGCTTCCGGGACTAGCGGTTCGTACAATGAGCAGTTCTTC
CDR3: CASRASGTSGSYNEQFF

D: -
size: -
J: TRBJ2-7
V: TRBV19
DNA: TGTGCCAGTAGTATAGACGCCGGGTTGAGATACGAGCAGTACTTC
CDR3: CASSIDAGLRYEQYF

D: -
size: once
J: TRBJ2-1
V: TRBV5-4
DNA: TGTGCCAGCAGCTCTACCCTGAGCTCCTACAATGAGCAGTTCTTC
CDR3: CASSSTLSSYNEQFF

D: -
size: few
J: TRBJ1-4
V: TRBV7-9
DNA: TGTGCCAGCAGCTCGGGGGGTCTAACTGTAAAACTGTTTTTT
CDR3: CASSSGGLTVKLFF

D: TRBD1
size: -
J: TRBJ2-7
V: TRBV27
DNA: TGTGCCAGCAGTTTAGGGACAGGGGGAACCTACGAGCAGTACTTC
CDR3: CASSLGTGGTYEQYF

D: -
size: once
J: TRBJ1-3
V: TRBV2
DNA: TGTGCCAGCAGTGGGATTACAGGGAGCTCTGGAAACACCATATATTTT
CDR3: CASSGITGSSGNTIYF

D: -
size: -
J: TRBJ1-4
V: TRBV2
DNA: TGTGCCAGCAGTGAATCCACAGGGTTGAATGAAAAACTGTTTTTT
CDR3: CASSESTGLNEKLFF

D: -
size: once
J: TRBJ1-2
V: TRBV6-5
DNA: TGTGCCAGCAGCCGGGACACCAACTATGGCTACACCTTC
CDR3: CASSRDTNYGYTF

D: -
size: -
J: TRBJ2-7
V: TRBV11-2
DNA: TGTGCCAGCAGCTTAGAGAGCGGCTCCACCTACGAGCAGTACTTC
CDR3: CASSLESGSTYEQYF

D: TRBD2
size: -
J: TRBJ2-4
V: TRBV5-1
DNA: TGCGCCAGCAGCTTGGAGGCTAGCGGGAGTCTAAACATTCAGTACTTC
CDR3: CASSLEASGSLNIQYF

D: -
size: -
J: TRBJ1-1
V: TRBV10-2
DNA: TGCGCCAGCAGTGGTGTACGGACTGAAGCTTTCTTT
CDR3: CASSGVRTEAFF

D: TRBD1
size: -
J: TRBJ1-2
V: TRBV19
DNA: TGTGCCAGTAGGGCGGGTGCGACAGGGGGCAACTATGGCTACACCTTC
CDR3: CASRAGATGGNYGYTF

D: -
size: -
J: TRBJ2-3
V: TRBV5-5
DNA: TGTGCCAGCAGCTTGAAGGGGCTTATCACAGATACGCAGTATTTT
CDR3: CASSLKGLITDTQYF

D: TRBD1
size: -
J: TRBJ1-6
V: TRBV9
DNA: TGTGCCAGCAGCCCAAGAACGGACAGGGGGACTTCACCCCTCCACTTT
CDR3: CASSPRTDRGTSPLHF

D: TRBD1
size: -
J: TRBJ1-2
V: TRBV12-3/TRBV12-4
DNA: TGTGCCAGCAGACTCCCAGGGGGTAACGGCTACACCTTC
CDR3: CASRLPGGNGYTF

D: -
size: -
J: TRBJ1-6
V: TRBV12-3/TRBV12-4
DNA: TGTGCCAGCCAACAGTCTCAGAATTCACCCCTCCACTTT
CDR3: CASQQSQNSPLHF

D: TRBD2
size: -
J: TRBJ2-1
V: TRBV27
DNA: TGTGCCAGCAGTTCGGGACTAGCGGGAGGGGATGAGCAGTTCTTC
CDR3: CASSSGLAGGDEQFF

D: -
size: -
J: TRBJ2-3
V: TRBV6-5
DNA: TGTGCCAGCAGTTACCACTCTCGGGGCACAGATACGCAGTATTTT
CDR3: CASSYHSRGTDTQYF

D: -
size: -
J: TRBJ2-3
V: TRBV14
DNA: TGTGCCAGCAGCCAAGTCAGAGATACGCAGTATTTT
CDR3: CASSQVRDTQYF

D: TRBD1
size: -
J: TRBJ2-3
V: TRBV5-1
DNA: TGCGCCAGCAGCTTGGAAGGGGGCCTGACAGATACGCAGTATTTT
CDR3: CASSLEGGLTDTQYF

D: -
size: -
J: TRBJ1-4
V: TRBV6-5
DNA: TGTGCCAGCAGTCCGGTTAGGGGTTATGAAAAACTGTTTTTT
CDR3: CASSPVRGYEKLFF

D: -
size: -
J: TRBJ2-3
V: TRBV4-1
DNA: TGCGCCAGCAGCCAAGATTTGAGGCCGACTGGGGATACGCAGTATTTT
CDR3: CASSQDLRPTGDTQYF

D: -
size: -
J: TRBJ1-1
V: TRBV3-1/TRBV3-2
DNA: TGTGCCAGCAGCCTCTCGAACACTGAAGCTTTCTTT
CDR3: CASSLSNTEAFF

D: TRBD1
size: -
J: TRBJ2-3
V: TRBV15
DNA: TGTGCCACCAGCAGGGGGACAGTCGGGCGCACAGATACGCAGTATTTT
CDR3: CATSRGTVGRTDTQYF

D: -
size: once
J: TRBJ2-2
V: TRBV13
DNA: TGTGCCAGCAGCCCGAGGACCGGGGAGCTGTTTTTT
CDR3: CASSPRTGELFF

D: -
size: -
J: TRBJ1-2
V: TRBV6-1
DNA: TGTGCCAGCAGTGAAGGCAGGGGAATGGAGGGCTACACCTTC
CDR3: CASSEGRGMEGYTF

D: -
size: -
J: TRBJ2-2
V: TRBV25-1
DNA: TGTGCCAGCAGGGGTAGCACTACCGGGGAGCTGTTTTTT
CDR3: CASRGSTTGELFF

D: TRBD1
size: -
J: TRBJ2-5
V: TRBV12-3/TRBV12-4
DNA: TGTGCCAGCAGTTTGGACAGGAAAGAGACCCAGTACTTC
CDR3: CASSLDRKETQYF

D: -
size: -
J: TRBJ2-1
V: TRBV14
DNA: TGTGCCAGCAGCCAAGCGCGGGGACACAATGAGCAGTTCTTC
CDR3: CASSQARGHNEQFF

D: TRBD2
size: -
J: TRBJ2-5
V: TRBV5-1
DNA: TGCGCCAGCAGCAATAGCGGGAGTGGTCAAGAGACCCAGTACTTC
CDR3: CASSNSGSGQETQYF

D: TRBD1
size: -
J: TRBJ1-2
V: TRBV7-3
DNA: TGTGCCAGCAGCTTACAGGGGGGCTATGGCTACACCTTC
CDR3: CASSLQGGYGYTF

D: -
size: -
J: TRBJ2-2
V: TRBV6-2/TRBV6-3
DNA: TGTGCCAGCAGTTCTGGCGGGGGCGCCGGGGAGCTGTTTTTT
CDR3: CASSSGGGAGELFF

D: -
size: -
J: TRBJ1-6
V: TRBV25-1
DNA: TGTGCCAGCACCAAGCGGCAGGGGAATTCACCCCTCCACTTT
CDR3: CASTKRQGNSPLHF

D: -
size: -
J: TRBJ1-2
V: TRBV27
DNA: TGTGCCAGCAGTTCTAGTATACGGAGCTATGGCTACACCTTC
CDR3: CASSSSIRSYGYTF

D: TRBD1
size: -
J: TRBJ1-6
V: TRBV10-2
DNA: TGCGCCAGTACAACAGGGGGGGATAATTCACCCCTCCACTTT
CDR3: CASTTGGDNSPLHF

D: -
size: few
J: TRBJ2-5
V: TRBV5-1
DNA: TGCGCCAGCAGCGGGGGCTACCAGGGGGAGACCCAGTACTTC
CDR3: CASSGGYQGETQYF

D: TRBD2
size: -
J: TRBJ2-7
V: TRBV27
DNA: TGTGCCAGCAGGCCTAGCGGGAGGGCAGGCGAGCAGTACTTC
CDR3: CASRPSGRAGEQYF

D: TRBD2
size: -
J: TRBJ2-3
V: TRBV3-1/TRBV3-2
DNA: TGTGCCAGCAGCCTGACTAGCGACCGCACAGATACGCAGTATTTT
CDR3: CASSLTSDRTDTQYF

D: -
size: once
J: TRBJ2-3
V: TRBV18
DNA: TGTGCCAGCTCACGGGGCCAGGGCACAGATACGCAGTATTTT
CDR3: CASSRGQGTDTQYF